The 18 T cell receptor beta chains listed next were all sequenced from one sample in a study of spatial heterogeneity in lung cancer. Study-wide findings and caveats: For expanded intratumoral alpha and beta TCRs, counts tracked tumor mutation counts.

The time point was: sample taken at primary tumor resection. Via MiXCR, TCRdb re-called the 5' RACE reads, giving one row per CDR3 protein. The table shows 20,000 to 25,000 distinct CDR3 sequences, with roughly 8.6% occurring only once. The antigens these receptors bind are not known. This material consisted of lung tumor tissue, taken at surgery. The receptors here all came from a male donor with early-stage non-small cell lung cancer.

This clonotype occurred a few times. The germline gene is not matched at one end of the junction; a read error may be the cause. The genes are TRBV12-3 or TRBV12-4 and TRBJ1-1; D might be TRBD1 (6 bases). The CDR3 totals 14 residues. The CDR3, as DNA: TGTGCCAGCAGTAAACAGGGCGTACGGACTGGAGCTTTCTTT. Its translation is CASSKQGVRTGAFF.

This clonotype was observed many times. The V call is TRBV20-1, the J call TRBJ1-1; D is undetermined. The CDR3 is 14 amino acids. The V gene's germline CDR1 is DFQATT and CDR2 SNEGSKA (reference sequence). V lost 1 base to trimming and J lost 1 base, with 10 bases between them. The CDR3 DNA sequence: TGCAGTGCTAGAGTAACAGCGAGGAACACTGAAGCTTTCTTT. It codes for CSARVTARNTEAFF.

This clonotype appeared many times. This chain connects TRBV7-2 to TRBJ1-5; 7 nucleotides agree with TRBD1. This CDR3 spans 15 amino acids. The V gene end was trimmed by 3 bases and the J gene end by 2 bases; junction bases not matched to a gene: 4. CDR1 is SGHTA and CDR2 is FQGNSA in the germline V gene. The CDR3 is CASSFIGGGNQPQHF. CDR3 sequence (DNA): TGTGCCAGCAGCTTTATAGGGGGCGGCAATCAGCCCCAGCATTTT.

Here the CDR3 DNA reads TGTCGAAACAGGGAGGTCAATCAGCCCCAGCATTTT. As protein: CRNREVNQPQHF. The rearrangement joins TRBV10-3 to TRBJ1-5; D might be TRBD1 (6 bases). The CDR3 covers 12 residues. Germline assignment: CDR1 ENHRY and CDR2 SYGVKD.

This clonotype was seen ten or more times. The J gene is TRBJ2-7, the V gene TRBV11-2; D uncertain. Germline assignment: CDR1 SGHAT and CDR2 FQNNGV. The V gene lost 3 bases and the J gene lost 6 bases, with 9 bases spanning the gap. This CDR3 spans 12 amino acids. Written as DNA, the CDR3 is TGTGCCAGCAGCTTCTCGGAATCCGAGCAGTACTTC. Protein product: CASSFSESEQYF.

This chain joins TRBV7-2 and TRBJ2-2; 12 bases agree with TRBD2. Germline CDR1 is SGHTA and CDR2 is FQGNSA. Unmatched junction bases numbered 2, after V lost 5 bases and J lost 4 bases. This CDR3 is 15 amino acids long. The CDR3, as DNA: TGTGCCAGCAGCCAACTAGCGGGAGGCACCGGGGAGCTGTTTTTT. It translates to CASSQLAGGTGELFF.

This clonotype occurred a few times. This sequence joins TRBV7-2 and TRBJ2-4, with 8 bases matching TRBD2. CDR3 length equals 15 residues. Germline V gene sequence: CDR1 SGHTA, CDR2 FQGNSA. Trimming at V came to 7 bases and at J to 6 bases, leaving 11 bases not matched to a gene. CDR3 region: CASIGGGALGNIQYF. CDR3 nucleotides: TGTGCCAGCATCGGGGGGGGCGCCCTCGGAAACATTCAGTACTTC. Full variable domain (outside the CDR3, taken from reference TRBV7-2 and TRBJ2-4): GAGVSQSPSNKVTEKGKDVELRCDPISGHTALYWYRQSLGQGLEFLIYFQGNSAPDKSGLPSDRFSAERTGGSVSTLTIQRTQQEDSAVYLCASIGGGALGNIQYFGAGTRLSVL.

This clonotype was seen at least ten times. V is TRBV5-1 and J is TRBJ1-2; perhaps TRBD1 as D (5 bases). Trimming took 4 bases from V and 1 from J, leaving 5 bases between them. This CDR3 region has 12 residues. The germline V gene encodes CDR1 SGHRS and CDR2 YFSETQ. The CDR3 nucleotides read TGCGCCAGCAGCCAGGGTAACTATGGCTACACCTTC. As protein: CASSQGNYGYTF.

This chain connects TRBV20-1 to TRBJ1-6, with a possible D match to TRBD1 (5 bases). Germline CDR1 is DFQATT and CDR2 is SNEGSKA (reference sequence). The CDR3 consists of 15 residues. V was trimmed by 2 bases and J by 4 bases, leaving 12 bases between them. The CDR3, as DNA: TGCAGTGCTAGACCGCGGGGGGGGTATAATTCACCCCTCCACTTT. This translates into CSARPRGGYNSPLHF.

This clonotype has a count of ten or more. This sequence joins TRBV6-1 and TRBJ1-2; TRBD1 aligns across 8 bases. From germline, CDR1 is MNHNS and CDR2 SASEGT. CDR3 length: 16 residues. The J segment lost 4 bases and the V segment lost 2 bases, leaving 9 bases of the junction unmatched. The CDR3 DNA is TGTGCCAGCAGTGAATACCAGGGGGCATATGGCTATGGCTACACCTTC. Its translation is CASSEYQGAYGYGYTF.

At least ten counts were recorded for this clonotype. The CDR3 DNA reads as TGTGCCAGCAGCGCCGGGACTAGCGGCTACAATGAGCAGTTCTTC. Residues: CASSAGTSGYNEQFF. The rearrangement uses TRBV2 and TRBJ2-1; 11 bases fit TRBD2. This CDR3 is built from 15 residues. CDR1 SNHLY and CDR2 FYNNEI come from the germline V gene. Trimming at V came to 6 bases and at J to 3 bases, leaving 4 bases not matched to a gene.

This clonotype is categorized as medium-sized (0.01 to 0.1%). The V gene is TRBV5-1, the J gene TRBJ2-3, with no clear D. The V and J ends lost 8 bases and 14 bases respectively, with 9 bases between them. In germline, CDR1 is SGHRS, CDR2 YFSETQ. CDR3 length: 8 amino acids. The CDR3 reads CASDLLYF. The CDR3 DNA reads TGCGCCAGTGATCTTCTGTATTTT.

This clonotype was observed at least ten times. The chain joins TRBV5-1 to TRBJ2-7; D gene unclear. CDR1 and CDR2 from the germline V gene are SGHRS and YFSETQ. The V end lost 0 bases, the J end lost 0 bases, and 10 bases lay between the germline ends. The CDR3 consists of 15 residues. For the CDR3, the DNA is TGCGCCAGCAGCTTGGCGGCCGGAGTCTCCTACGAGCAGTACTTC. Protein product: CASSLAAGVSYEQYF.

This clonotype was seen a handful of times. The chain has TRBV28 and TRBJ1-2; maybe TRBD1 (6 bases). The CDR3 spans 15 residues. Trimming removed 3 bases from V and 2 bases from J, with 13 bases in between. Germline CDR1 MDHEN, CDR2 SYDVKM. The CDR3 nucleotides read TGTGCCAGCAGTTTTTTCGACAGGCAAAACTATGGCTACACCTTC. Translating gives CASSFFDRQNYGYTF.

This clonotype occurred many times. V and J are TRBV7-2 and TRBJ1-5; D ambiguous. V lost 0 bases, J lost 2 bases, and 14 bases lay in between. CDR3 length: 17 residues. The germline V gene encodes CDR1 SGHTA and CDR2 FQGNSA. The CDR3 bases are TGTGCCAGCAGCTTAGCGCTTATCTCCACAGGCAATCAGCCCCAGCATTTT. Translation gives CASSLALISTGNQPQHF.

In its sample, this clonotype ranks as medium-sized (0.01 to 0.1%). The CDR3 nucleotides are TGTGCCAGCAGCCCTGGACTAGCGGGGGGCTTCAATGAGCAGTTCTTC. This translates into CASSPGLAGGFNEQFF. The chain employs TRBV2 and TRBJ2-1; 14 positions match TRBD2. The germline V gene encodes CDR1 SNHLY and CDR2 FYNNEI. Germline trimming cut 6 bases from V and 6 bases from J; bases unmatched to any gene: 7. The CDR3 loop spans 16 amino acids.

The chain combines TRBV24-1 with TRBJ2-7; D is ambiguous. V shed 0 bases and J shed 2 bases, with 16 bases lying between them. Germline values: CDR1 KGHDR, CDR2 SFDVKD. The CDR3 covers 17 residues. This CDR3 is CATSDLQRSPETYEQYF. The CDR3 DNA reads as TGTGCCACCAGTGATTTGCAACGGTCCCCAGAGACCTACGAGCAGTACTTC.

This clonotype came up many times. CDR3 residues: CSAGGGGSYNEQFF. CDR3 DNA sequence: TGCAGCGCTGGTGGCGGAGGCTCCTACAATGAGCAGTTCTTC. The chain carries TRBV29-1 and TRBJ2-1, with D perhaps TRBD2 (5 bases). V lost 7 bases to trimming and J lost 0 bases, with 13 bases between them. The germline CDR1 and CDR2 sequences are SQVTM and ANQGSEA. The CDR3 covers 14 residues.